The clone carrying this T cell receptor (beta chain) came up a few times. Its antigen is unidentified. These data come from a study of response to subunit inactivated influenza vaccine. Study observations and caveats: The authors offered the suggestion that each seasonal influenza vaccination recruits few new T cells.

Trimming took off 0 bases at V and 7 bases at J, with 18 bases between the two ends. CDR3 length: 15 amino acids. CDR1 and CDR2 (germline): DFQATT, SNEGSKA (reference sequence). TCRdb used MiXCR to reprocess the RT-PCR reads, holding one entry per CDR3 protein. This table has fewer than 700,000 distinct CDR3 sequences, 10% to 15% appearing once. Specimen: PBMCs from blood, collected 45 days after vaccination. This receptor was identified in a man aged 45-60 years who received an inactivated influenza vaccine. V is TRBV20-1 and J is TRBJ2-5; D gene ambiguous. The CDR3 region has the DNA TGCAGTGCTAGAGATCGGACCTTAAACTTAGGGACCCAGTACTTC. This translates into CSARDRTLNLGTQYF.